This is a list of T cell receptor beta chains from one sample in a study of tumor-infiltrating lymphocytes in oesophageal squamous cell carcinoma. TCRdb fed the PCR reads into MiXCR, producing one record per CDR3 protein. This table holds just under 20,000 distinct CDR3 sequences, just over 40% found once. The source material was normal esophageal tissue next to the tumor. These receptors came from a male donor with esophageal squamous cell carcinoma. Both conserved end residues are part of each CDR3. Each record gives: V gene, J gene, D gene, clone size, CDR3 DNA, CDR3 protein. D genes are given only for firm matches. The size field is filled for only some rows; it gives once, few, many or a size class.

v_call: TRBV27
j_call: TRBJ1-5
d_call: -
clone_size: -
cdr3_nt: TGTGCCAGCAGTTTAAGGGATGGGGTGATCAATCAGCCCCAGCATTTT
cdr3_aa: CASSLRDGVINQPQHF

v_call: TRBV28
j_call: TRBJ2-3
d_call: TRBD2
clone_size: medium-sized
cdr3_nt: TGTGCCAGCAGTTTACTAGCGGGAGGCCAGGATATAGGGACAGATACGCAGTATTTT
cdr3_aa: CASSLLAGGQDIGTDTQYF

v_call: TRBV2
j_call: TRBJ2-2
d_call: TRBD2
clone_size: many
cdr3_nt: TGTGCCAGCAGCCCACTAGCGGGAGACACCGGGGAGCTGTTTTTT
cdr3_aa: CASSPLAGDTGELFF

v_call: TRBV6-6
j_call: TRBJ2-1
d_call: TRBD2
clone_size: -
cdr3_nt: TGTGCCAGCAGTGATTGGGCGGGGGGGTACAATGAGCAGTTCTTC
cdr3_aa: CASSDWAGGYNEQFF

v_call: TRBV12-3/TRBV12-4
j_call: TRBJ2-2
d_call: TRBD1
clone_size: -
cdr3_nt: TGTGCCAGCAGTCGACCGGGACAGGGGACCGGGGAGCTGTTTTTT
cdr3_aa: CASSRPGQGTGELFF

v_call: TRBV7-3
j_call: TRBJ2-3
d_call: -
clone_size: medium-sized
cdr3_nt: TGTGCCAGCAGCTTAACCCGCGCAGATACGCAGTATTTT
cdr3_aa: CASSLTRADTQYF

v_call: TRBV28
j_call: TRBJ2-1
d_call: -
clone_size: once
cdr3_nt: TGTGCCAGCAGTCTAGGGACGAAAGCCTACAATGAGCAGTTCTTC
cdr3_aa: CASSLGTKAYNEQFF

v_call: TRBV24-1
j_call: TRBJ2-5
d_call: TRBD1
clone_size: -
cdr3_nt: TGTGCCACCAGTGATCCTGGGACAGAGGGGACCCAGTACTTC
cdr3_aa: CATSDPGTEGTQYF

v_call: TRBV19
j_call: TRBJ2-1
d_call: TRBD2
clone_size: -
cdr3_nt: TGTGCCAGTAGTATCCTAGCGGGCCGCTCCTACAATGAGCAGTTCTTC
cdr3_aa: CASSILAGRSYNEQFF

v_call: TRBV7-9
j_call: TRBJ2-5
d_call: -
clone_size: medium-sized
cdr3_nt: TGTGCCAGCAGCTTAGTGGGGGAGACCCAGTACTTC
cdr3_aa: CASSLVGETQYF

v_call: TRBV7-2
j_call: TRBJ2-3
d_call: TRBD2
clone_size: -
cdr3_nt: TGTGCCAGCAGCTCCCGACTAGCATTCACAGATACGCAGTATTTT
cdr3_aa: CASSSRLAFTDTQYF

v_call: TRBV11-1
j_call: TRBJ2-5
d_call: -
clone_size: -
cdr3_nt: TGTGCCAGCAGCCGTACCGGGACAAATAACTACAATGAGCAGTACTTC
cdr3_aa: CASSRTGTNNYNEQYF

v_call: TRBV7-2
j_call: TRBJ2-1
d_call: TRBD2
clone_size: -
cdr3_nt: TGTGCCAGCAGCCTCAGAGCGGGAGACGGCTACGAGCAGTTCTTC
cdr3_aa: CASSLRAGDGYEQFF

v_call: TRBV5-4
j_call: TRBJ1-4
d_call: -
clone_size: many
cdr3_nt: TGTGCCAGCAGCCCTGAAAACAGGGTTGAAAAACTGTTTTTT
cdr3_aa: CASSPENRVEKLFF

v_call: TRBV5-1
j_call: TRBJ2-3
d_call: -
clone_size: once
cdr3_nt: TGCGCCAGCAGGACGGTGACTAGCACAGATACGCAGTATTTT
cdr3_aa: CASRTVTSTDTQYF

v_call: TRBV6-6
j_call: TRBJ2-3
d_call: -
clone_size: -
cdr3_nt: TGTGCCAGCAGTTACGATCCGCCAACAGATACGCAGTATTTT
cdr3_aa: CASSYDPPTDTQYF

v_call: TRBV28
j_call: TRBJ2-7
d_call: TRBD2
clone_size: -
cdr3_nt: TGTGCCAGCAGTTTATCCCTGACTAGCGGGGATTACAATGAGCAGTACTTC
cdr3_aa: CASSLSLTSGDYNEQYF

v_call: TRBV12-3/TRBV12-4
j_call: TRBJ2-1
d_call: TRBD2
clone_size: many
cdr3_nt: TGTGCCAGCACCAGGACTAGCGGGAGCCATGAGCAGTTCTTC
cdr3_aa: CASTRTSGSHEQFF

v_call: TRBV12-5
j_call: TRBJ2-7
d_call: TRBD2
clone_size: -
cdr3_nt: TGTGCTAGTGGTTTGGACAACAGGGGGCCGGGACTAGCGGGAGTCAACTACGAGCAGTACTTC
cdr3_aa: CASGLDNRGPGLAGVNYEQYF

v_call: TRBV7-3
j_call: TRBJ2-7
d_call: TRBD1
clone_size: medium-sized
cdr3_nt: TGTGCCAGCAGCGCGGACAGGTTTTCCTACGAGCAGTACTTC
cdr3_aa: CASSADRFSYEQYF

v_call: TRBV7-2
j_call: TRBJ2-7
d_call: -
clone_size: medium-sized
cdr3_nt: TGTGCCAGCAGCACAGCCTCGGACAGCGCCTACGAGCAGTACTTC
cdr3_aa: CASSTASDSAYEQYF

v_call: TRBV15
j_call: TRBJ2-7
d_call: -
clone_size: -
cdr3_nt: TGTGCCACCAGCAGGATCCGGGACGGGACCTACGAGCAGTACTTC
cdr3_aa: CATSRIRDGTYEQYF

v_call: TRBV6-8
j_call: TRBJ2-1
d_call: TRBD2
clone_size: -
cdr3_nt: TGTGCCAGCAGTTACCCCCGACTAGCAGAGCAGTTCTTC
cdr3_aa: CASSYPRLAEQFF

v_call: TRBV6-1
j_call: TRBJ2-5
d_call: -
clone_size: few
cdr3_nt: TGTGCCAGCAGTGAAAGATTCCAGACCCAGTACTTC
cdr3_aa: CASSERFQTQYF

v_call: TRBV6-6
j_call: TRBJ2-1
d_call: -
clone_size: -
cdr3_nt: TGTGCCAGCAGTTACTCCTCGGACTTACAATACGAGCAGTTCTTC
cdr3_aa: CASSYSSDLQYEQFF

v_call: TRBV12-3/TRBV12-4
j_call: TRBJ2-7
d_call: TRBD1
clone_size: once
cdr3_nt: TGTGCCAGCAGTTTGATGGGACAGCAGTCCTACGAGCAGTACTTC
cdr3_aa: CASSLMGQQSYEQYF

v_call: TRBV7-3
j_call: TRBJ2-2
d_call: TRBD1
clone_size: few
cdr3_nt: TGTGCCAGCAGCCCCCAGGGGGCCGGGGAGCTGTTTTTT
cdr3_aa: CASSPQGAGELFF

v_call: TRBV7-4
j_call: TRBJ2-7
d_call: TRBD2
clone_size: -
cdr3_nt: TGTGCCAGCAGCTTAAAAAGCGGGAGCGAGCAGTACTTC
cdr3_aa: CASSLKSGSEQYF

v_call: TRBV7-6
j_call: TRBJ2-5
d_call: TRBD1
clone_size: -
cdr3_nt: TGTGCTAGCAGCGAGGGACAGGGGGACCAGGCCCAGTACTTC
cdr3_aa: CASSEGQGDQAQYF